Presented here are 22 T cell receptor beta chains from one specimen sequenced in a study of T-cell memory formation after mild COVID-19. TCRdb itself ran the 5' RACE reads through MiXCR, one entry per CDR3 protein. This table holds around 450,000 distinct CDR3 sequences, approximately 24% found once. The source material was PBMCs or a T cell subset sorted from them (not recorded which). The receptors here all came from an adult woman who had mild COVID-19 (a few samples of this study predate the infection). Cell type and time point are not known.

The chain carries TRBV6-6 and TRBJ2-5; TRBD1 matches 9 bases. This CDR3 contains 14 residues. Trimming took 4 bases from V and 2 from J; bases not matched to a gene: 2. Per the germline V gene, CDR1 is MNHNY and CDR2 is SVGAGI (reference sequence). CDR3: CASSWDRVQETQYF. The DNA of the CDR3 is TGTGCCAGCAGTTGGGACAGGGTTCAAGAGACCCAGTACTTC.

The V and J genes are TRBV5-1 and TRBJ2-7; D not certain. Trimming took 2 bases from V and 1 from J, leaving 16 bases between them. Germline CDR1 and CDR2: SGHRS and YFSETQ. The length of the CDR3 is 16 residues. The CDR3, as DNA: TGCGCCAGCAGCTTAAGACCCGGAGTTTCTTCCTACGAGCAGTACTTC. This gives the protein CASSLRPGVSSYEQYF.

The CDR3 coding sequence is TGTGCCAGCAGTGTTGAGGGTAGTGGGACTGAAGCTTTCTTT. It yields the protein CASSVEGSGTEAFF. The chain uses TRBV2 and TRBJ1-1, with D unresolved. The germline gives CDR1 SNHLY, CDR2 FYNNEI. The ends were cut back, 4 bases at V and 5 bases at J, with 14 bases in the middle. This CDR3 has 14 amino acids. The full variable domain, with the rest looked up from reference TRBV2 and TRBJ1-1, is EPEVTQTPSHQVTQMGQEVILRCVPISNHLYFYWYRQILGQKVEFLVSFYNNEISEKSEIFDDQFSVERPDGSNFTLKIRSTKLEDSAMYFCASSVEGSGTEAFFGQGTRLTVV.

Ten or more counts support this clonotype. The chain couples TRBV24-1 to TRBJ2-7; tentatively, D is TRBD1 (5 bases). The CDR3 has 14 amino acids. The germline V gene encodes CDR1 KGHDR and CDR2 SFDVKD. V was cut by 4 bases and J by 5 bases, with 14 bases left in between. The CDR3 nucleotides read TGTGCCACCAGTGACCAGACAGTGGGCGACGAGCAGTACTTC. Amino acids: CATSDQTVGDEQYF.

Concerning this clonotype itself: Compared with germline, one end of the junction differs, possibly owing to a read error. The chain carries TRBV5-5 and TRBJ2-2, with TRBD2 as a possible D gene (5 bases). Germline assignment: CDR1 SGHKS and CDR2 YYEKEE (reference sequence). The CDR3 has 15 residues. DNA of the CDR3: TGTGCCAGCAGCTCGGACTTCTTTCTCACCGGGGAGCTGTCTTTT. Its protein is CASSSDFFLTGELSF.

The rearrangement joins TRBV24-1 to TRBJ1-5; TRBD1 matches 8 bases. The V gene end was trimmed by 9 bases and the J gene end by 4 bases; junction bases not matched to a gene: 4. There are 13 residues in the CDR3. Looked up from germline, CDR1 is KGHDR and CDR2 is SFDVKD. CDR3 region: CATAGQGNQPQHF. CDR3 nucleotides: TGTGCCACCGCAGGACAGGGAAATCAGCCCCAGCATTTT.

This clonotype appeared a few times. The chain carries TRBV12-3 or TRBV12-4 and TRBJ2-7; 11 nucleotides match TRBD1. The length of the CDR3 is 13 residues. With 3 bases clipped from V and 6 bases from J, the junction kept 1 base outside the gene matches. This chain's CDR3 is CASSFGTGGEQYF. For the CDR3, the DNA is TGTGCCAGCAGTTTCGGGACAGGGGGCGAGCAGTACTTC.

This clonotype was found many times. The V call is TRBV28, the J call TRBJ1-1, with unresolved D. CDR1 and CDR2 (germline): MDHEN, SYDVKM. Trimming removed 6 bases from V and 5 bases from J, with 13 bases in between. CDR3 length equals 13 residues. The CDR3 DNA is TGTGCCAGCAGGTGGGGTGAAGGGACTGAAGCTTTCTTT. As protein: CASRWGEGTEAFF.

In this sample, this clonotype turned up a few times. This chain joins TRBV5-1 and TRBJ2-1; D ambiguous. From germline, CDR1 is SGHRS and CDR2 YFSETQ. V was clipped by 0 bases and J by 9 bases, with 7 bases between them. CDR3 length: 12 residues. CDR3 DNA sequence: TGCGCCAGCAGCTTGGGAGTAGCTGAGCAGTTCTTC. This sequence encodes CASSLGVAEQFF.

This chain links TRBV7-3 with TRBJ2-1, with D uncertain. The CDR3 spans 15 residues. V gave up 5 bases and J gave up 6 bases, with 17 bases separating them. Germline V CDR1 and CDR2: SGHTA, FQGTGA. The CDR3 here is CASSTRPGQSNEQFF. As DNA, the CDR3 is TGTGCCAGCAGCACACGGCCCGGGCAGAGCAATGAGCAGTTCTTC.

This clonotype occurred a few times. The chain recombines TRBV19 with TRBJ1-1; TRBD1 might be the D (6 bases). Germline V gene lookup returns CDR1 LNHDA and CDR2 SQIVND (reference sequence). The CDR3 runs 15 residues. Trimming removed 5 bases at V and 1 base at J, with 14 bases between. The CDR3 loop reads CASSHTIQGNTEAFF. The CDR3 DNA is TGTGCCAGTAGTCACACCATACAGGGGAACACTGAAGCTTTCTTT.

This clonotype was seen many times. The J gene is TRBJ2-1, the V gene TRBV7-2; 9 bases align to TRBD1. The CDR3 is 16 amino acids. After removal of 0 bases from V and 4 bases from J, the junction contained 4 bases not matched to a gene. The germline V gene has CDR1 SGHTA and CDR2 FQGNSA. Written as DNA, the CDR3 is TGTGCCAGCAGCTTAGCTCTTGGGACAGGGTACAATGAGCAGTTCTTC. This sequence encodes CASSLALGTGYNEQFF.

This clonotype has more than one count but fewer than ten. V usage is TRBV6-5 and J usage is TRBJ2-7; D is tentatively TRBD1 or TRBD2 (7 bases each). Germline V gene lookup returns CDR1 MNHEY and CDR2 SVGAGI. V was trimmed by 2 bases and J by 2 bases, leaving 13 bases between them. The CDR3 length is 15 residues. As DNA, the CDR3 is TGTGCCAGCAGTTACAGTCAGGGGGGGCCCTACGAGCAGTACTTC. Amino acids: CASSYSQGGPYEQYF.

In its sample, this clonotype was seen a few times. The genes are TRBV5-1 and TRBJ2-5; D is undetermined. The germline V gene encodes CDR1 SGHRS and CDR2 YFSETQ. Trimming pared 3 bases from V and 4 bases from J, leaving 10 bases between. CDR3 length: 13 residues. The CDR3 DNA is TGCGCCAGCAGCTCGCCCGAGGTAGAGACCCAGTACTTC. It codes for CASSSPEVETQYF. The full variable domain, its missing parts supplied by reference TRBV5-1 and TRBJ2-5, is KAGVTQTPRYLIKTRGQQVTLSCSPISGHRSVSWYQQTPGQGLQFLFEYFSETQRNKGNFPGRFSGRQFSNSRSEMNVSTLELGDSALYLCASSSPEVETQYFGPGTRLLVL.

This clonotype was observed a few times. V and J are TRBV5-1 and TRBJ1-1; 9 bases agree with TRBD1. This CDR3 is 15 amino acids long. J lost 0 bases, V lost 4 bases, and 4 bases had no gene match. CDR1 is SGHRS, CDR2 YFSETQ, per germline. In nucleotides, the CDR3 is TGCGCCAGCAGCCCTGGACAGGGGATGAACACTGAAGCTTTCTTT. It translates to CASSPGQGMNTEAFF. Filled out from reference TRBV5-1 and TRBJ1-1, the complete variable domain reads KAGVTQTPRYLIKTRGQQVTLSCSPISGHRSVSWYQQTPGQGLQFLFEYFSETQRNKGNFPGRFSGRQFSNSRSEMNVSTLELGDSALYLCASSPGQGMNTEAFFGQGTRLTVV.

In its sample, this clonotype was seen a few times. J is TRBJ1-1 and V is TRBV19; D unclear. V gave up 5 bases and J gave up 1 base, with 14 bases separating them. The CDR3 spans 15 residues. Germline loops: CDR1 LNHDA, CDR2 SQIVND (reference sequence). CDR3 sequence: CASSGLDLPNTEAFF. CDR3 DNA: TGTGCCAGTAGTGGGTTGGACCTACCGAACACTGAAGCTTTCTTT.

This clonotype was found a few times. The chain links TRBV4-3 to TRBJ2-3; D is possibly TRBD1 or TRBD2 (6 bases each). V lost 3 bases and J lost 4, with 17 bases in between. The CDR3 covers 16 residues. Germline assignment: CDR1 LGHNA and CDR2 YSLEER. This CDR3 is CASSQQGRTKADTQYF. CDR3 bases: TGCGCCAGCAGCCAGCAGGGGAGGACTAAGGCAGATACGCAGTATTTT.

This clonotype showed up just a few times. V is TRBV25-1 and J is TRBJ2-7; D not resolved. The CDR3 is made up of 14 amino acids. From germline, CDR1 is MGHDK and CDR2 SYGVNS. Trimming pared 2 bases from V and 2 bases from J, leaving 10 bases between. The CDR3 spells CASSEGPPTYEQYF. The CDR3, as DNA: TGTGCCAGCAGTGAAGGACCGCCTACCTACGAGCAGTACTTC.

This clonotype was seen at least ten times. The chain uses TRBV3-1 and TRBJ2-1, with D hard to call. Trimming removed 2 bases at V and 7 bases at J, with 3 bases between. The CDR3 consists of 11 residues. Germline loops: CDR1 LGHDT, CDR2 YNNKEL (reference sequence). CDR3 sequence: CASSQLNEQFF. CDR3 coding DNA: TGTGCCAGCAGCCAATTAAATGAGCAGTTCTTC.

The chain joins TRBV7-9 to TRBJ2-7, with D possibly TRBD1 on 6 matching bases. Trimming took off 3 bases at V and 3 bases at J, with 12 bases between the two ends. Germline V gives CDR1 SEHNR, CDR2 FQNEAQ (reference sequence). The CDR3 consists of 14 residues. CDR3 sequence reads: CASSFRDTNYEQYF. CDR3 DNA sequence: TGTGCCAGCAGCTTTCGGGACACCAACTACGAGCAGTACTTC.

This clonotype turned up a few times. The rearrangement uses TRBV12-3 or TRBV12-4 and TRBJ2-3, with 9 nucleotides matching TRBD1. V lost 6 bases and J lost 5; bases outside the gene matches: 6. The CDR3 covers 14 residues. CDR3 coding DNA: TGTGCCAGCAGCCGGGACAGGGCGGGAGATACGCAGTATTTT. As protein: CASSRDRAGDTQYF.

This clonotype occurred a few times. The J gene is TRBJ2-1, the V gene TRBV7-2, with D possibly being TRBD1 (6 bases). Germline CDR1 SGHTA, CDR2 FQGNSA. The CDR3 contains 12 residues. V was trimmed by 2 bases and J by 9 bases, leaving 8 bases between them. CDR3 nucleotides: TGTGCCAGCAGCTTAAGGGGGACTGAGCAGTTCTTC. The encoded protein is CASSLRGTEQFF.